These 5 T cell receptor beta chains originate from one sample sequenced in a study of blood T cell repertoires in COVID-19. TCRdb's copy holds only in-frame clones and misses some; the assay was immunoSEQ multiplex PCR. The sample lists 410,000 or so clones; 80% to 90% were seen once. The sample taken for sequencing was peripheral blood. The receptor source for this set is a woman under 40 with active or convalescent COVID-19.

This clone was observed a few times. The rearrangement uses TRBV7-2 and TRBJ1-5; 9 positions agree with TRBD1. V shed 0 bases, J shed 2 bases, and the junction held 5 bases outside the gene matches. CDR1 SGHTA and CDR2 FQGNSA come from the germline V gene. The CDR3 extends over 17 amino acids. This CDR3 reads CASSLAWGQGGNQPQHF. The CDR3 region has the DNA TGTGCCAGCAGCTTAGCGTGGGGACAGGGTGGCAATCAGCCCCAGCATTTT.

The chain uses TRBV6-1 and TRBJ2-7; 10 bases are shared with TRBD1. CDR1 and CDR2 (germline): MNHNS, SASEGT. Germline trimming cut 3 bases from V and 7 bases from J; bases unmatched to any gene: 9. This CDR3 spans 15 amino acids. CDR3 amino acids: CASSEYLTGGWEQYF. CDR3 nucleotide sequence: TGTGCCAGCAGTGAGTATTTGACAGGGGGCTGGGAGCAGTACTTC.

This chain joins TRBV10-1 and TRBJ1-3; tentatively, D is TRBD1 (6 bases). Germline V gives CDR1 WNHNN, CDR2 SYGVQD (reference sequence). Trimming removed 0 bases from V and 2 bases from J, with 17 bases in between. This CDR3 has 18 residues. The CDR3 nucleotides are TGCGCCAGCAGTGAGTCGTTGGGCTTTCGGGACACTGGAAACACCATATATTTT. Translation: CASSESLGFRDTGNTIYF.

This clone was seen a few times. The chain has TRBV15 and TRBJ1-4; 8 bases fit TRBD1. Germline CDR1 reads LNHNV; CDR2 reads YYDKDF (reference sequence). The V segment lost 5 bases and the J segment 11 bases; nucleotides outside the gene matches: 7. The CDR3 contains 13 residues. The CDR3 nucleotides read TGTGCCACCAGCCTGGACAGGGTTGGTAAACTGTTTTTT. This gives the protein CATSLDRVGKLFF.

This clone was counted between two and nine times. V usage is TRBV6-5 and J usage is TRBJ1-6, with D possibly matching TRBD1 (5 bases). Germline loops: CDR1 MNHEY, CDR2 SVGAGI. Trimming took off 2 bases at V and 7 bases at J, with 12 bases between the two ends. This CDR3 contains 15 residues. CDR3 in DNA: TGTGCCAGCAGTTACCAGGGCCCGGGCAATTCACCCCTCCACTTT. The encoded protein is CASSYQGPGNSPLHF.